These 10 T cell receptor beta chains were sequenced from one sample in a study of shared clonotypes between healthy human individuals. Repertoires were generated with immunoSEQ multiplex PCR, while TCRdb's copy carries only in-frame clones and drops some. The table includes 2,500,000 or so clones, roughly 90% detected once. Sequences were obtained from naive CD4+ T cells from PBMCs. The subset denotes: CD45RA+ positively selected. These TCRs come from a man aged 18 to 35 in good health. Some clones in this sample may be carry-over from other donors' samples.

The genes are TRBV5-6 and TRBJ1-4; a possible D gene is TRBD1 (5 bases). Germline V gene data show CDR1 as SGHDT and CDR2 as YYEEEE. The CDR3 consists of 14 residues. The V end lost 4 bases, the J end lost 2 bases, and 9 bases lay between the germline ends. CDR3 DNA sequence: TGTGCCAGCAGCGTCAGGGATACTAATGAAAAACTGTTTTTT. This encodes CASSVRDTNEKLFF.

As for this clone: The same CDR3 is also encoded by other DNA sequences in this sample. The chain couples TRBV6-5 to TRBJ1-5; D gene uncertain. Germline loops: CDR1 MNHEY, CDR2 SVGAGI. The CDR3 consists of 12 residues. V was pared by 6 bases and J by 3 bases, with 6 bases between. The CDR3 DNA reads as TGTGCCAGCAGCAGACCCAATCAGCCCCAGCATTTT. Protein product: CASSRPNQPQHF.

For this clone: The same CDR3 also results from other DNA sequences found in this sample. V and J are TRBV9 and TRBJ1-5; TRBD1 aligns across 7 bases. Germline V gene data show CDR1 as SGDLS and CDR2 as YYNGEE. Losses at the gene ends were 2 bases for V and 6 bases for J; bases not matched to a gene: 5. The CDR3 runs 14 residues. The CDR3 sequence is CASSVGQGGQPQHF. The CDR3 nucleotides read TGTGCCAGCAGCGTCGGGCAGGGGGGTCAGCCCCAGCATTTT.

The rearrangement uses TRBV2 and TRBJ2-7; TRBD2 might be the D (5 bases). Trimming shortened V by 4 bases and J by 7 bases, and 14 bases separated the two germline ends. Germline V lookup: CDR1 SNHLY, CDR2 FYNNEI. This CDR3 has 13 residues. The CDR3 here is CASSAVSGGEQYF. The DNA for the CDR3 is TGTGCCAGCAGTGCGGTTAGTGGAGGTGAGCAGTACTTC.

This chain connects TRBV4-2 to TRBJ2-1; TRBD2 agrees at 12 bases. V lost 0 bases to trimming and J lost 8 bases; unmatched junction nucleotides: 5. This CDR3 contains 16 residues. CDR1 is LGHNA, CDR2 YNFKEQ, per germline. The CDR3 DNA follows: TGTGCCAGCAGCCAAGAGCTAGCGGGAGGGTCGTATGAGCAGTTCTTC. This gives the protein CASSQELAGGSYEQFF.

This clone was recorded only once. V gene TRBV7-8 combines with J gene TRBJ1-1, with D hard to call. Germline CDR1 SGHVS, CDR2 FQNEAQ. Between the trimmed V and J ends, which lost 5 bases and 1 base, there was a span of 11 bases. The CDR3 contains 14 residues. This CDR3 is CASSPLGRNTEAFF. The CDR3 DNA sequence: TGTGCCAGCAGCCCCCTCGGACGGAACACTGAAGCTTTCTTT.

The chain has TRBV9 and TRBJ2-7, with TRBD1 as a possible D gene (6 bases). CDR1 and CDR2 from the germline V gene are SGDLS and YYNGEE. Trimming took off 4 bases at V and 7 bases at J, with 15 bases between the two ends. This CDR3 is 13 amino acids long. In DNA, the CDR3 is TGTGCCAGCAGCCCAGGACAGAATGGGGAGCAGTACTTC. Encoded protein: CASSPGQNGEQYF.

The CDR3 coding sequence is TGCAGCGCACAGAGTTCTAGCACAGATACGCAGTATTTT. Translated, it gives CSAQSSSTDTQYF. The V and J genes are TRBV29-1 and TRBJ2-3, with no clear D. The length of the CDR3 is 13 residues. Germline V gives CDR1 SQVTM, CDR2 ANQGSEA. The ends were cut back, 7 bases at V and 0 bases at J, with 11 bases in the middle.

The V gene is TRBV7-2, the J gene TRBJ1-2, with D perhaps matching TRBD1 (5 bases). Trimming pared 5 bases from V and 1 base from J, leaving 11 bases between. Looked up from germline, CDR1 is SGHTA and CDR2 is FQGNSA. The CDR3 has 14 residues. The CDR3 protein is CASSPARDNYGYTF. DNA for the CDR3: TGTGCCAGCAGCCCCGCCAGGGATAACTATGGCTACACCTTC.

The chain combines TRBV6-5 with TRBJ2-1; D ambiguous. The CDR3 loop spans 12 amino acids. The V end lost 6 bases, the J end lost 10 bases, and 13 bases lay between the germline ends. Germline V CDR1 and CDR2: MNHEY, SVGAGI. The chain's CDR3 is CASSYLGREQFF. CDR3 in DNA: TGTGCCAGCAGCTACCTGGGCCGGGAGCAGTTCTTC.